This TCR beta chain was observed in a study of T cells in Graves' hyperthyroidism and ophthalmopathy. About the study: The initial diagnosis was the point when peripheral blood was collected, ahead of any treatment. Study results and caveats: Most expanded thyroid clonotypes above 0.001 also appeared in blood.

Each patient was aged 18 to 65 and had newly diagnosed hyperthyroidism of under 2 months' duration. The germline CDR1 and CDR2 sequences are MGHDK and SYGVNS. This CDR3 spans 15 amino acids. V lost 4 bases, J lost 3 bases, and 5 bases stayed unmatched. Of note for this clonotype: Its antigen remains unknown.

TCR beta CDR3 regions were amplified from RNA transcripts. Researchers ran a first-round RT-PCR on the TCR CDR3 using the HTBI primer set. TCRdb reprocessed the multiplex PCR reads with MiXCR, giving one entry per CDR3 protein. The sample has fewer than 900,000 distinct CDR3 sequences, around 19% seen once. This TCR came from a woman between 45 and 60 years old with Graves' hyperthyroidism that later progressed to Graves' ophthalmopathy. Material for sequencing was blood. The chain couples TRBV25-1 to TRBJ1-3, with 8 bases that match TRBD1. This chain's CDR3 is CASSGGRGLGNTIYF. CDR3 sequence (DNA): TGTGCCAGCAGTGGGGGCAGGGGGCTTGGAAACACCATATATTTT.